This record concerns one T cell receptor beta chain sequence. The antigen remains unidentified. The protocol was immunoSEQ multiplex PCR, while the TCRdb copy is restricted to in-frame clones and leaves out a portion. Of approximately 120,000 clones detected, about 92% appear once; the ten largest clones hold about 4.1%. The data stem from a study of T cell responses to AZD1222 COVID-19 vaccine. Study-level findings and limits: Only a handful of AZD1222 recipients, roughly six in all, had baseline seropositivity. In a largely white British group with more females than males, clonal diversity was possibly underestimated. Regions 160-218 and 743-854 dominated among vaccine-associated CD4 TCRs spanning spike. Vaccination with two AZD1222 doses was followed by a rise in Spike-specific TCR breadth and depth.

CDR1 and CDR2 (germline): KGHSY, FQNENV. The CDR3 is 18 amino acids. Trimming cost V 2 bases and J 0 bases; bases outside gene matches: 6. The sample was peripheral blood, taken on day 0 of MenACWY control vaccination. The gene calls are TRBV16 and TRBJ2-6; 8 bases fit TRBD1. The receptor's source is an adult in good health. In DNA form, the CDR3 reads TGTGCCAGCAGCCAAACGAGGGGGACAGGCTCTGGGGCCAACGTCCTGACTTTC. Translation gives CASSQTRGTGSGANVLTF.